The TCR beta chain described here comes from a study of human T cells and chemical hapten exposure. This clonotype appeared a few times. CDR3 size: 12 residues. In germline, CDR1 is MDHEN, CDR2 SYDVKM. The V and J ends lost 6 bases and 6 bases respectively, with 11 bases between them. As for time point: patch test 3, about 24 weeks after DPC sensitization. Treatment defined: therapeutic diphenylcyclopropenone sensitization with weekly scalp DPC. Via MiXCR, TCRdb re-called the RACE reads, giving one row per CDR3 protein. The table shows over 70,000 distinct CDR3 sequences, with about a tenth occurring only once.

The sequence came from a woman aged 25 to 39 with alopecia areata. Some clones in this sample may be carry-over from other donors' samples. The sequences come from whole blood, collected in connection with sensitization to the hapten diphenylcyclopropenone (DPC). The J gene is TRBJ1-1, the V gene TRBV28; D ambiguous. CDR3: CASSPTYPEAFF. The CDR3 nucleotides read TGTGCCAGCAGCCCGACCTACCCTGAAGCTTTCTTT.